This TCR beta chain originates from a study of technical replicates of blood from a handful of donors. Germline V CDR1 and CDR2: SGDLS, YYNGEE. Trimming at V came to 0 bases and at J to 1 base, leaving 7 bases not matched to a gene. The CDR3 is 17 residues long. This clone was found once. Some clones are missing from TCRdb's copy, which holds only in-frame ones; the method was immunoSEQ multiplex PCR. The sample yields around 83,000 clones, around 94% seen once. Sequencing was performed on T cells isolated from PBMCs. The chain combines TRBV9 with TRBJ1-1, with TRBD1 matching 9 bases. The sequence came from a human donor in good health. The CDR3 protein is CASSVGDRGAANTEAFF. CDR3 coding DNA: TGTGCCAGCAGCGTAGGAGACAGGGGGGCGGCGAACACTGAAGCTTTCTTT.